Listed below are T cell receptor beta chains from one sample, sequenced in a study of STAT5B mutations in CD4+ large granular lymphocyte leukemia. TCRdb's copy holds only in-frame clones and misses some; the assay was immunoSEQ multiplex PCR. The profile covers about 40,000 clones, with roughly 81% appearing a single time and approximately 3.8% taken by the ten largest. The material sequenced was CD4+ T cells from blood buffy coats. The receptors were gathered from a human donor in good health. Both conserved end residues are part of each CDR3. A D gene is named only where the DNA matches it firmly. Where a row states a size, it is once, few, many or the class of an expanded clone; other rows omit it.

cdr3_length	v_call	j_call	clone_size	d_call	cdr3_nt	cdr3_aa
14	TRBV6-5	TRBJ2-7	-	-	TGTGCCAGCAGTTACTTGCCGAGGGGCTACGAGCAGTACTTC	CASSYLPRGYEQYF
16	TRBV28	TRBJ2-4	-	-	TGTGCCAGCAGTTTGGCCAGAAGCTTAGCCAAAAACATTCAGTACTTC	CASSLARSLAKNIQYF
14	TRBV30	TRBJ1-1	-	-	TGTGCCTGGAGTGTAGGGCCTTGGAACACTGAAGCTTTCTTT	CAWSVGPWNTEAFF
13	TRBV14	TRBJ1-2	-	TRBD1	TGTGCCAGCAGTAGGGGACAGAGCTATGGCTACACCTTC	CASSRGQSYGYTF
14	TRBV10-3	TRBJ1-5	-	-	TGTGCCATCAGTGGTGCGGGCGTGGGGCAGCCCCAGCATTTT	CAISGAGVGQPQHF
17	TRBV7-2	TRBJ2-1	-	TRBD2	TGTGCCAGCAGCTTAGATGGACTAGCGGGAGGGGAAATTGAGCAGTTCTTC	CASSLDGLAGGEIEQFF
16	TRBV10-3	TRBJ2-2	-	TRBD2	TGTGCCATCAGTGCGACTAGCGGAGACCGAACCGGGGAGCTGTTTTTT	CAISATSGDRTGELFF
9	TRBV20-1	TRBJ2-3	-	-	TGCGTGTCGGGAGATACGCAGTATTTT	CVSGDTQYF
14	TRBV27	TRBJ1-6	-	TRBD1	TGTGCCAGCAGCTCGGACAGGGCCAAATCACCCCTCCACTTT	CASSSDRAKSPLHF
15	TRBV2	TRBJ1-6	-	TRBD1	TGTGCCAGCACCGGGACAGGAACTATTAATTCACCCCTCCACTTT	CASTGTGTINSPLHF
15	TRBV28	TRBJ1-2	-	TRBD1	TGTGCCAGCAGCCCTGGGACAGGGACTTCGTATGGCTACACCTTC	CASSPGTGTSYGYTF
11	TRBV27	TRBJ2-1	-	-	TGTGCCAGCCGAAGGATGGATGAGCAGTTCTTC	CASRRMDEQFF
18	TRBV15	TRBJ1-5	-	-	TGTGCCACCAGCAGAGATCTGGCAGGGGCTGGGGGCAATCAGCCCCAGCATTTT	CATSRDLAGAGGNQPQHF
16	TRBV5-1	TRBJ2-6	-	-	TGCGCCAGCAGCTTGGAGGGAAACTCTGGGGCCAACGTCCTGACTTTC	CASSLEGNSGANVLTF
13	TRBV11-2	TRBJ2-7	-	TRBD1	TGTGCCAGCAGCCCAGGGGGCGCCACCACCCCCGCATTC	CASSPGGATTPAF
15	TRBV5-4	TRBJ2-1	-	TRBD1	TGTGCCAGCAGCCCGACAGGGGGCGCTTACAATGAGCAGTTCTTC	CASSPTGGAYNEQFF
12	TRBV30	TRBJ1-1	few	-	TGTGCCTGGAGTTGGATGAACACTGAAGCTTTCTTT	CAWSWMNTEAFF
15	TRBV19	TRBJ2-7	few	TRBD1	TGTGCCAGTAGTATAGAGGGACAGGGCTCCTACGAGCAGTACTTC	CASSIEGQGSYEQYF
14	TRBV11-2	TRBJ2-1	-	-	TGTGCCAGCAGAGTTACAGGATCCTACAATGAGCAGTTCTTC	CASRVTGSYNEQFF
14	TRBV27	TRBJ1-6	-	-	TGTGCCAGCAGTTTCAGCAACGGCAATTCACCCCTCCACTTT	CASSFSNGNSPLHF
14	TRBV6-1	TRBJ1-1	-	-	TGTGCCAGCAGTGAATGGACAGAGAACACTGAAGCTTTCTTT	CASSEWTENTEAFF
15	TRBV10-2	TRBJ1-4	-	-	TGCGCCAGCAGTGAGTCGCCGGACGGATATGAAAAACTGTTTTTT	CASSESPDGYEKLFF
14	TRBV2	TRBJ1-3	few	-	TGTGCCAGCAAATCGCACACCTCTGGAAACACCATATATTTT	CASKSHTSGNTIYF
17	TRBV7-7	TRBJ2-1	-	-	TGTGCTAGCAGCTTAGTTGCCTCTCGGGGCTCCTACAATGAGCAGTTCTTC	CASSLVASRGSYNEQFF
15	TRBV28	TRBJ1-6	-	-	TGTGCCAGCAGTACTCCGGGACGCGCTATTTCACCCCTCCACTTT	CASSTPGRAISPLHF
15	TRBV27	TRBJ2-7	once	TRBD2	TGTGCCAGCAGCTTCAGCGGGAGGGCCTCCTACGAGCAGTACTTC	CASSFSGRASYEQYF
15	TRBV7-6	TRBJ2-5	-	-	TGTGCCAGCAGCTTAACGGGGGGCGAACAAGAGACCCAGTACTTC	CASSLTGGEQETQYF
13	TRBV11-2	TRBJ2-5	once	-	TGTGCCAGCAGCTTTGGGGGGCCAGAGACCCAGTACTTC	CASSFGGPETQYF
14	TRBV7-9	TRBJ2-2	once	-	TGTGCCAGCAGCTCCATGTCCGACACCGGGGAGCTGTTTTTT	CASSSMSDTGELFF
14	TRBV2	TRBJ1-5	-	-	TGTGCCAGCAGCTTTGGACAGCTCAATCAGCCCCAGCATTTT	CASSFGQLNQPQHF
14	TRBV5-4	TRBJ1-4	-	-	TGTGCCAGCAGCTCCGGGACGCAAAATGAAAAACTGTTTTTT	CASSSGTQNEKLFF
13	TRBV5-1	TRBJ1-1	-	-	TGCGCCAGCAGCTTTACAGGGAACACTGAAGCTTTCTTT	CASSFTGNTEAFF
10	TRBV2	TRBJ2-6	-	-	TGTGCCTCTGGGGCCAACGTCCTGACTTTC	CASGANVLTF
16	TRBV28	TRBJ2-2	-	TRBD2	TGTGCCAGCAGTTTTTTAGCGGGTAGGGACACCGGGGAGCTGTTTTTT	CASSFLAGRDTGELFF
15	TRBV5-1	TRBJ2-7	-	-	TGCGCCAGCAGCTTGTCCGGGGGTAGCTCCTACGAGCAGTACTTC	CASSLSGGSSYEQYF
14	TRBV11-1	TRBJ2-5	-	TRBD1	TGTGCCAGCAGCTCTGACAGGGGCCAAGAGACCCAGTACTTC	CASSSDRGQETQYF
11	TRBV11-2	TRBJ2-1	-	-	TGTGCCAGCAGTCGGACGGTTGAGCAGTTCTTC	CASSRTVEQFF
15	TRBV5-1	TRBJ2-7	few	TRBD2	TGCGCCAGCAGCTTGGGACTAGCGGGAGTGGGGGAGCAGTACTTC	CASSLGLAGVGEQYF
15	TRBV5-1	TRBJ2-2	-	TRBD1	TGCGCCAGCAGCCTGGGACAGGGGAAAGTTGGGGAGCTGTTTTTT	CASSLGQGKVGELFF
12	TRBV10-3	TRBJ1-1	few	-	TGTGCCAACCGGGGCCCGAACACTGAAGCTTTCTTT	CANRGPNTEAFF
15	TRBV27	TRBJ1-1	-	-	TGTGCCAGCAGACTCTTGGGCCAGGGGTACACTGAAGCTTTCTTT	CASRLLGQGYTEAFF
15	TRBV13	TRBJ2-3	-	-	TGTGCCAGCAGCCCTCGCGGAGTTTCACAAGATACGCAGTATTTT	CASSPRGVSQDTQYF
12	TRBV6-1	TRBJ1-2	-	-	TGTGCCAGCAGGCCGACAGGCTATGGCTACACCTTC	CASRPTGYGYTF
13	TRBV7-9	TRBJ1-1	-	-	TGTGCCAGCAGCTTAATGGAGAACACTGAAGCTTTCTTT	CASSLMENTEAFF
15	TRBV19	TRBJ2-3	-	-	TGTGCCAGTAGTATAGTATACCCAAGCCCAGATACGCAGTATTTT	CASSIVYPSPDTQYF
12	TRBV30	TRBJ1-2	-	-	TGTGCCTGGAGTAAGCTAGGGAGAAGGTACACCTTC	CAWSKLGRRYTF
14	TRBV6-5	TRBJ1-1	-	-	TGTGCCAGCAGCCCCAGGGGATTTGGCACTGAAGCTTTCTTT	CASSPRGFGTEAFF
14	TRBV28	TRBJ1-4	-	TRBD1	TGTGCCAGCAGTTCGAACAGGGGAAATGAAAAACTGTTTTTT	CASSSNRGNEKLFF
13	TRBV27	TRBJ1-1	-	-	TGTGCCACCGGGGAGTTTTTGAACACTGAAGCTTTCTTT	CATGEFLNTEAFF
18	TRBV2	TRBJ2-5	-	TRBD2	TGTGCCAGCAGTGGAGACCCGGGACTAGCGGGGGGGATGGAGACCCAGTACTTC	CASSGDPGLAGGMETQYF
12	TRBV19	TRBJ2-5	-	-	TGTGCCAGTAGTATAGTTTCGGAGACCCAGTACTTC	CASSIVSETQYF
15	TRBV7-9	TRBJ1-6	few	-	TGTGCCAGCAGCCACTCGAGCGCCGATAATTCACCCCTCCACTTT	CASSHSSADNSPLHF